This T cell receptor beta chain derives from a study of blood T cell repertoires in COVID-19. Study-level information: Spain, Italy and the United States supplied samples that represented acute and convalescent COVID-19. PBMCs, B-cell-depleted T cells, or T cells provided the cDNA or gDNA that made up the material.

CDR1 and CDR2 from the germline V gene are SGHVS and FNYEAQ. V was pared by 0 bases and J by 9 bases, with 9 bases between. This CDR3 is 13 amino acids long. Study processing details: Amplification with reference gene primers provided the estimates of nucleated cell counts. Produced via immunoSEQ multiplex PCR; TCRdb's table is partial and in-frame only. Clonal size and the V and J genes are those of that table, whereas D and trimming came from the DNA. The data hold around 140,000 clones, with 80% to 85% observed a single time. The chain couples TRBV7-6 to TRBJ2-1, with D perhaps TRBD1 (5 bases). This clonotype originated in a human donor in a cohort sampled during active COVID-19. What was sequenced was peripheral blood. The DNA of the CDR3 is TGTGCCAGCAGCTTAGCAGGGGCCGGTGAGCAGTTCTTC. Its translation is CASSLAGAGEQFF.